The entry below gives a single TCR beta chain sequence along with its context. Its antigen is unidentified. It was into CD45RA+ naive and CD45RA-negative memory subsets that the CD4+ cells were split. Germline CDR1 reads SGHTA; CDR2 reads FQGNSA. V gave up 3 bases and J gave up 7 bases, with 12 bases separating them. This CDR3 is 13 amino acids long. This record belongs to a study of shared clonotypes between healthy human individuals. The sorted-subset replicate PCRs were given around 190 ng DNA, which is approximately 30,000 T cell genomes. Data came from immunoSEQ multiplex PCR; TCRdb stores just in-frame clones and leaves some out. Counted here are some 2 million clones, over 85% occurring once; the ten biggest clones make up roughly 0.13%. Study conclusions and caveats: Clonotype sharing among the donors was expected to vary with sequencing depth. Naive subsets typically showed greater estimated richness than memory subsets.

This chain joins TRBV7-2 and TRBJ1-2, with D possibly TRBD1 on 6 matching bases. Sequencing was performed on naive CD4+ T cells sorted from blood. Stated subset: CD45RA+ positively selected. The clonotype originates from a man aged 18-30 years in good health. CDR3 DNA sequence: TGTGCCAGCAGCTTCCGGACAGTCTCTGGCTACACCTTC. It is translated as CASSFRTVSGYTF. Full variable domain (outside the CDR3, taken from reference TRBV7-2 and TRBJ1-2): GAGVSQSPSNKVTEKGKDVELRCDPISGHTALYWYRQSLGQGLEFLIYFQGNSAPDKSGLPSDRFSAERTGGSVSTLTIQRTQQEDSAVYLCASSFRTVSGYTFGSGTRLTVV.